The 30 T cell receptor beta chains given below trace back to one sample, sequenced in a study of shared clonotypes between healthy human individuals. Data came from immunoSEQ multiplex PCR; TCRdb stores just in-frame clones and leaves some out. This table has about 510,000 clones, over 75% appearing once. Source material: PBMCs. Receptors were obtained from a woman between 40 and 55 years old in good health. Some clones in this sample may be carry-over from other donors' samples.

The DNA of the CDR3 is TGTGCCAGCAATGGCCTTTATGGGTATGGGTACAATGAGCAGTTCTTC. It specifies CASNGLYGYGYNEQFF. V and J are TRBV28 and TRBJ2-1; D ambiguous. The V and J ends lost 7 bases and 4 bases respectively, with 20 bases between them. CDR3 length: 16 amino acids. Per germline, CDR1 MDHEN and CDR2 SYDVKM.

This sequence joins TRBV7-2 and TRBJ2-5, with 9 bases lining up with TRBD2. The J segment lost 2 bases and the V segment lost 5 bases, leaving 18 bases of the junction unmatched. Germline V gene sequence: CDR1 SGHTA, CDR2 FQGNSA. The CDR3 runs to 19 residues. DNA of the CDR3: TGTGCCAGCAGCCACTTTGTGGCCAGCGGGAGGCCGAGACAAGAGACCCAGTACTTC. Its translation is CASSHFVASGRPRQETQYF. Full variable domain (rest looked up from reference TRBV7-2 and TRBJ2-5): GAGVSQSPSNKVTEKGKDVELRCDPISGHTALYWYRQSLGQGLEFLIYFQGNSAPDKSGLPSDRFSAERTGGSVSTLTIQRTQQEDSAVYLCASSHFVASGRPRQETQYFGPGTRLLVL.

CDR3 sequence: CASSQDRGTGGSTGELFF. Written as DNA, the CDR3 is TGCGCCAGCAGCCAAGACCGAGGGACGGGAGGATCTACCGGGGAGCTGTTTTTT. The V gene is TRBV4-3, the J gene TRBJ2-2, with 7 bases fitting TRBD2. This CDR3 comprises 18 residues. The germline V gene has CDR1 LGHNA and CDR2 YSLEER. Unmatched junction bases numbered 12, after V lost 0 bases and J lost 5 bases.

V gene TRBV10-3 combines with J gene TRBJ2-7, with a weak D call TRBD1 (6 bases). V was shortened by 3 bases and J by 2 bases, with 11 bases between the two germline ends. Germline V gives CDR1 ENHRY, CDR2 SYGVKD. CDR3 length: 14 amino acids. The CDR3 loop reads CAISDQGTTYEQYF. DNA of the CDR3: TGTGCCATCAGTGACCAGGGGACCACCTACGAGCAGTACTTC.

V usage is TRBV30 and J usage is TRBJ2-2; 7 bases align to TRBD1. The germline gives CDR1 GTSNPN, CDR2 SVGIG (reference sequence). V shed 0 bases, J shed 4 bases, and the junction held 5 bases outside the gene matches. The CDR3 contains 15 residues. The CDR3 spells CAWSVGGHLTGELFF. DNA of the CDR3: TGTGCCTGGAGTGTAGGGGGCCACCTCACCGGGGAGCTGTTTTTT.

The CDR3 DNA follows: TGTGCCAGCAGTTACGGCCTAGCGGGAGCTGATACGCAGTATTTT. The encoded protein is CASSYGLAGADTQYF. The chain uses TRBV6-5 and TRBJ2-3; 10 bases map to TRBD2. The CDR3 has 15 amino acids. The V segment lost 2 bases and the J segment 6 bases; nucleotides outside the gene matches: 5. The germline gives CDR1 MNHEY, CDR2 SVGAGI.

This clone was recorded only once. The rearrangement links TRBV9 to TRBJ2-3; a possible D gene is TRBD1 (6 bases). The V gene lost 3 bases and the J gene lost 1 base, with 24 bases spanning the gap. The CDR3 totals 19 residues. Germline V gene lookup returns CDR1 SGDLS and CDR2 YYNGEE. The CDR3 loop reads CASSAQVRDILRRTDTQYF. The DNA of the CDR3 is TGTGCCAGCAGCGCTCAGGTGAGGGACATTCTTCGACGCACAGATACGCAGTATTTT.

This sequence joins TRBV19 and TRBJ2-7, with TRBD2 as a possible D gene (5 bases). Between the trimmed V and J ends, which lost 3 bases and 6 bases, there was a span of 12 bases. The CDR3 totals 13 residues. Germline CDR1 reads LNHDA; CDR2 reads SQIVND (reference sequence). CDR3 sequence: CASSIARTGEQYF. For the CDR3, the DNA is TGTGCCAGTAGTATTGCCAGGACTGGCGAGCAGTACTTC.

The rearrangement uses TRBV5-1 and TRBJ1-1; TRBD1 might be the D (5 bases). Germline V gives CDR1 SGHRS, CDR2 YFSETQ. The CDR3 is 15 amino acids. V lost 0 bases and J lost 0, with 9 bases in between. The CDR3 DNA is TGCGCCAGCAGCTTGGGGGACGGGGTGAACACTGAAGCTTTCTTT. Protein: CASSLGDGVNTEAFF.

The chain couples TRBV29-1 to TRBJ2-7; unclear D gene. Germline values: CDR1 SQVTM, CDR2 ANQGSEA. The CDR3 length is 12 residues. Trimming cost V 4 bases and J 0 bases, with 7 bases left between them. The CDR3 sequence is CSVAASSYEQYF. CDR3 nucleotide sequence: TGCAGCGTTGCGGCCTCCTCCTACGAGCAGTACTTC.

This chain connects TRBV6-6 to TRBJ1-1, with D possibly matching TRBD1 (5 bases). Germline V gene sequence: CDR1 MNHNY, CDR2 SVGAGI (reference sequence). The CDR3 sequence is 15 residues long. Deletions cut 2 bases from V and 5 bases from J, with 15 bases between. This chain's CDR3 is CASSYGGSELTEAFF. In nucleotides, the CDR3 is TGTGCCAGCAGTTACGGGGGGTCTGAGTTAACTGAAGCTTTCTTT.

CDR3 nucleotide sequence: TGTGCCAGCAGCCCCGGCGGGAGTGTTGGACAGGGGGTATACGAGCAGTACTTC. Protein sequence: CASSPGGSVGQGVYEQYF. The chain recombines TRBV5-6 with TRBJ2-7, with TRBD1 matching over 10 bases. V was pared by 4 bases and J by 4 bases, with 17 bases of the junction left unmatched. The CDR3 loop spans 18 amino acids. Germline V CDR1 and CDR2: SGHDT, YYEEEE. The entire variable domain, with the rest obtained from reference TRBV5-6 and TRBJ2-7, is as follows: DAGVTQSPTHLIKTRGQQVTLRCSPKSGHDTVSWYQQALGQGPQFIFQYYEEEERQRGNFPDRFSGHQFPNYSSELNVNALLLGDSALYLCASSPGGSVGQGVYEQYFGPGTRLTVT.

The V call is TRBV7-3, the J call TRBJ2-2; 7 positions agree with TRBD2. Germline trimming cut 3 bases from V and 4 bases from J; bases unmatched to any gene: 8. The CDR3 contains 16 residues. Germline assignment: CDR1 SGHTA and CDR2 FQGTGA. The CDR3: CASSFGASGLTGELFF. Here the CDR3 DNA reads TGTGCCAGCAGCTTTGGGGCTAGCGGTCTCACCGGGGAGCTGTTTTTT.

The rearrangement joins TRBV6-1 to TRBJ2-5; D may be TRBD2 (7 bases). From germline, CDR1 is MNHNS and CDR2 SASEGT. The V end lost 6 bases, the J end lost 7 bases, and 18 bases lay between the germline ends. The CDR3 spans 14 residues. The CDR3 here is CASRLQGWGGTQYF. As DNA, the CDR3 is TGTGCCAGCAGGCTACAGGGTTGGGGGGGGACCCAGTACTTC.

The rearrangement uses TRBV19 and TRBJ2-2, with 11 bases fitting TRBD2. The CDR3 totals 16 residues. V lost 5 bases to trimming and J lost 5 bases; unmatched junction nucleotides: 7. Germline CDR1 and CDR2: LNHDA and SQIVND (reference sequence). CDR3 protein: CASSGLAGGKTGELFF. DNA for the CDR3: TGTGCCAGTAGTGGTCTAGCGGGAGGAAAAACCGGGGAGCTGTTTTTT. The full variable domain, rest sourced from reference TRBV19 and TRBJ2-2, is DGGITQSPKYLFRKEGQNVTLSCEQNLNHDAMYWYRQDPGQGLRLIYYSQIVNDFQKGDIAEGYSVSREKKESFPLTVTSAQKNPTAFYLCASSGLAGGKTGELFFGEGSRLTVL.

J is TRBJ1-1 and V is TRBV18; 8 bases align to TRBD1. Per the germline V gene, CDR1 is KGHSH and CDR2 is LQKENI. This CDR3 is built from 17 residues. Germline trimming cut 3 bases from V and 6 bases from J; bases unmatched to any gene: 15. The CDR3 is CASSPRDRITTPPEAFF. The CDR3 nucleotides are TGTGCCAGCTCACCCAGGGACAGGATAACCACCCCCCCTGAAGCTTTCTTT. Together with reference TRBV18 and TRBJ1-1, the CDR3 gives the full variable domain: NAGVMQNPRHLVRRRGQEARLRCSPMKGHSHVYWYRQLPEEGLKFMVYLQKENIIDESGMPKERFSAEFPKEGPSILRIQQVVRGDSAAYFCASSPRDRITTPPEAFFGQGTRLTVV.

This clone was counted ten times or more. The J gene is TRBJ1-2, the V gene TRBV2, with D tentatively TRBD1 (5 bases). Looked up from germline, CDR1 is SNHLY and CDR2 is FYNNEI. The CDR3 length is 17 residues. V was clipped by 5 bases and J by 0 bases, with 19 bases between them. Written as DNA, the CDR3 is TGTGCCAGCAGTAAAACGTGGGGGGGAATCACTAACTATGGCTACACCTTC. It translates to CASSKTWGGITNYGYTF.

The chain links TRBV9 to TRBJ2-2; D is ambiguous. Trimming stripped 3 bases from V and 5 bases from J, with 11 bases between. Germline loops: CDR1 SGDLS, CDR2 YYNGEE. The CDR3 sequence is 14 residues long. This CDR3 reads CASSEHLPTGELFF. CDR3 nucleotides: TGTGCCAGCAGCGAGCATCTTCCTACCGGGGAGCTGTTTTTT.

The V call is TRBV28, the J call TRBJ2-5, with D possibly TRBD1 on 5 matching bases. Germline V gives CDR1 MDHEN, CDR2 SYDVKM. There are 12 residues in the CDR3. Trimming cost V 2 bases and J 7 bases, with 8 bases left between them. The CDR3 sequence: CASSLNGATQYF. The CDR3 nucleotides read TGTGCCAGCAGTTTAAATGGGGCGACCCAGTACTTC. The whole variable domain, remainder taken from reference TRBV28 and TRBJ2-5, is DVKVTQSSRYLVKRTGEKVFLECVQDMDHENMFWYRQDPGLGLRLIYFSYDVKMKEKGDIPEGYSVSREKKERFSLILESASTNQTSMYLCASSLNGATQYFGPGTRLLVL.

CDR3 DNA: TGTGCCAGTAGTGTAACCGGCGGGGGGCCGAACGAGCAGTACTTC. It translates to CASSVTGGGPNEQYF. The rearrangement links TRBV19 to TRBJ2-7; 8 bases are shared with TRBD2. The CDR3 is 15 amino acids. Per germline, CDR1 LNHDA and CDR2 SQIVND (reference sequence). The J segment lost 5 bases and the V segment lost 5 bases, leaving 11 bases of the junction unmatched.

The CDR3, as DNA: TGTGCCAGCAGAGGAGGGGGGACGGGAAACACCATATATTTT. Its protein is CASRGGGTGNTIYF. The chain joins TRBV2 to TRBJ1-3, with D perhaps matching TRBD1 (6 bases). The CDR3 extends over 14 amino acids. CDR1 and CDR2 from the germline V gene are SNHLY and FYNNEI. Trimming took 6 bases from V and 4 from J, leaving 13 bases between them.

As DNA, the CDR3 is TGTGCCAGCAACGGGGGCAGGGGCAATCAGCCCCAGCATTTT. Residues: CASNGGRGNQPQHF. The chain employs TRBV28 and TRBJ1-5; tentatively, D is TRBD1 (6 bases). Between the trimmed V and J ends, which lost 7 bases and 2 bases, there was a span of 12 bases. Germline CDR1 reads MDHEN; CDR2 reads SYDVKM. The CDR3 spans 14 residues.

The rearrangement links TRBV5-1 to TRBJ2-1; 8 nucleotides match TRBD2. Trimming removed 4 bases from V and 6 bases from J; junction bases left unmatched: 9. The germline CDR1 and CDR2 sequences are SGHRS and YFSETQ. This CDR3 has 15 amino acids. For the CDR3, the DNA is TGCGCCAGCAGCAAGAGCGGGGGCGCAGTCAATGAGCAGTTCTTC. It encodes CASSKSGGAVNEQFF.

The chain joins TRBV28 to TRBJ2-5; 9 nucleotides agree with TRBD2. Germline V CDR1 and CDR2: MDHEN, SYDVKM. The CDR3 is 14 residues long. The V segment lost 4 bases and the J segment 2 bases; nucleotides outside the gene matches: 2. CDR3 loop: CASSSTSGQETQYF. DNA for the CDR3: TGTGCCAGCAGTTCGACTAGCGGACAAGAGACCCAGTACTTC.

For the CDR3, the DNA is TGTGCCAGCCGGAGGGGCAGGGACAATCAGCCCCAGCATTTT. Translated: CASRRGRDNQPQHF. V and J are TRBV2 and TRBJ1-5, with D maybe TRBD1 (5 bases). CDR1 and CDR2 (germline): SNHLY, FYNNEI. The length of the CDR3 is 14 residues. V lost 8 bases and J 3 bases, leaving 14 bases between the germline ends.

The chain combines TRBV7-3 with TRBJ1-1; D possibly corresponds to TRBD1 (6 bases). The CDR3 extends over 14 amino acids. V was trimmed by 6 bases and J by 2 bases, leaving 13 bases between them. The V gene's germline CDR1 is SGHTA and CDR2 FQGTGA. The CDR3 reads CASRFGTSNTEAFF. DNA of the CDR3: TGTGCCAGCAGGTTCGGGACAAGTAACACTGAAGCTTTCTTT.

As regards this clone: A far bigger clonotype differs at one base, so this is likely a read error. This chain connects TRBV5-1 to TRBJ1-5; the match to TRBD1 covers 12 bases. This CDR3 has 14 residues. CDR1 is SGHRS, CDR2 YFSETQ, per germline. With 7 bases clipped from V and 3 bases from J, the junction kept 2 bases outside the gene matches. CDR3 protein: CASGTGGLNQPQHF. CDR3 DNA sequence: TGCGCCAGCGGGACAGGGGGCCTCAATCAGCCCCAGCATTTT.

This clone was picked up a small number of times. The chain joins TRBV27 to TRBJ2-2; D unclear. Per the germline V gene, CDR1 is MNHEY and CDR2 is SMNVEV (reference sequence). This CDR3 is 13 amino acids long. Trimming shortened V by 5 bases and J by 3 bases, and 7 bases separated the two germline ends. CDR3 amino acids: CASSPPYTGELFF. The CDR3 DNA reads TGTGCCAGCAGTCCCCCCTACACCGGGGAGCTGTTTTTT.

The chain combines TRBV4-3 with TRBJ2-7, with D hard to call. V shed 1 base and J shed 3 bases, with 10 bases lying between them. The germline gives CDR1 LGHNA, CDR2 YSLEER. There are 14 residues in the CDR3. CDR3 sequence reads: CASSQGRDLYEQYF. As DNA, the CDR3 is TGCGCCAGCAGCCAAGGAAGGGATCTCTACGAGCAGTACTTC.

A single count supports this clone. The chain recombines TRBV5-1 with TRBJ1-4; 7 nucleotides line up with TRBD1. V shed 0 bases, J shed 8 bases, and the junction held 10 bases outside the gene matches. The CDR3 totals 16 residues. Germline CDR1 is SGHRS and CDR2 is YFSETQ. The CDR3 DNA is TGCGCCAGCAGCTTGGAAGGGGGCGGGCCTGGGGAAAAACTGTTTTTT. Its translation: CASSLEGGGPGEKLFF.